The sequence of this T cell receptor (beta chain) was determined in a study of T cell responses to AZD1222 COVID-19 vaccine. Assay used: immunoSEQ multiplex PCR; TCRdb lists only in-frame clones, some missing. This sample yields some 130,000 clones, of which 90% to 95% are seen a single time; more than 2.5% belongs to the top ten. The receptor was isolated from an adult in good health. The sample was peripheral blood, taken on day 0 of AZD1222 vaccination.

This chain's CDR3 is CAIGYEQFF. Written as DNA, the CDR3 is TGTGCCATCGGATATGAGCAGTTCTTC. The V gene is TRBV7-9, the J gene TRBJ2-1, with D hard to call. CDR3 length: 9 residues. V dropped 10 bases and J dropped 8 bases, with 6 bases sitting between them. The germline gives CDR1 SEHNR, CDR2 FQNEAQ (reference sequence). The variable domain in full, with the rest retrieved from reference TRBV7-9 and TRBJ2-1, is DTGVSQNPRHKITKRGQNVTFRCDPISEHNRLYWYRQTLGQGPEFLTYFQNEAQLEKSRLLSDRFSAERPKGSFSTLEIQRTEQGDSAMYLCAIGYEQFFGPGTRLTVL.